This T cell receptor beta chain was sequenced during a study of T cells in Graves' hyperthyroidism and ophthalmopathy. The authors deemed Graves' hyperthyroidism stable absent ophthalmopathy progression within 18 months. Newly diagnosed hyperthyroidism patients aged 18 to 65 years had disease lasting under 2 months. Germline V gives CDR1 ENHRY, CDR2 SYGVKD. The CDR3 runs 13 residues. RNA transcripts were the template for amplifying TCR beta CDR3 regions. HTBI primers drove first-round RT-PCR of the TCR CDR3. TCRdb ran MiXCR on the multiplex PCR reads and lists one entry per CDR3 protein. The data show 500,000 to 750,000 distinct CDR3 sequences, around 42% seen once.

The receptor was derived from a woman aged 18-35 years with Graves' hyperthyroidism. Sequencing was done on a sample of peripheral blood or thyroid tissue (not recorded which). V and J are TRBV10-3 and TRBJ2-7; 8 bases line up with TRBD2. The end of the DNA aligns better with TRBJ2-1, so the J call may be wrong. CDR3 region: CATNSGVYNEQFF. The CDR3 DNA sequence: TGTGCCACGAATAGCGGGGTCTACAATGAGCAGTTCTTC.